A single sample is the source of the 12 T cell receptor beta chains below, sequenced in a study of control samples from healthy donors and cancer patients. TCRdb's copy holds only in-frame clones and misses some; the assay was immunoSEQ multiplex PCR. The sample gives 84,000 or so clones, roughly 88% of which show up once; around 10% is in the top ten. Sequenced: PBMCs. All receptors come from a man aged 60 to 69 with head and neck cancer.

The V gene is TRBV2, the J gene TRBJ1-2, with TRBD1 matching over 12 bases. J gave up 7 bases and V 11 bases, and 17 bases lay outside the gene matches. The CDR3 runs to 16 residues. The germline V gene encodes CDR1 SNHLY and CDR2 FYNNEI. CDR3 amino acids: CADLKGTGGASRGYTF. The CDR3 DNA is TGTGCCGACTTAAAGGGGACAGGGGGCGCGTCACGTGGCTACACCTTC.

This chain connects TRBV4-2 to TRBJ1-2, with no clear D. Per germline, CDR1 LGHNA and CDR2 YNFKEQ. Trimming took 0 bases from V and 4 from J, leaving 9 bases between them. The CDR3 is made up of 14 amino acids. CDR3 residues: CASSQDDGGYGYTF. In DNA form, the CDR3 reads TGTGCCAGCAGCCAAGATGATGGAGGCTATGGCTACACCTTC.

The CDR3 loop is CASSPWGSGNNEQFF. Written as DNA, the CDR3 is TGTGCCAGCAGCCCCTGGGGTAGCGGGAACAATGAGCAGTTCTTC. The rearrangement uses TRBV9 and TRBJ2-1, with 8 bases lining up with TRBD2. V dropped 4 bases and J dropped 5; count of bases not matched to a gene: 8. The length of the CDR3 is 15 residues. The germline V gene has CDR1 SGDLS and CDR2 YYNGEE.

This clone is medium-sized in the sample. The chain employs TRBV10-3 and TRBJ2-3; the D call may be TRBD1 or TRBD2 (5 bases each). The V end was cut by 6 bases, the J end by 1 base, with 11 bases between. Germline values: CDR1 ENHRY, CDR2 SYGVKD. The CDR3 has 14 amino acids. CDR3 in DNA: TGTGCCATCAGCCCGGGACGGGGCACAGATACGCAGTATTTT. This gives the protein CAISPGRGTDTQYF.

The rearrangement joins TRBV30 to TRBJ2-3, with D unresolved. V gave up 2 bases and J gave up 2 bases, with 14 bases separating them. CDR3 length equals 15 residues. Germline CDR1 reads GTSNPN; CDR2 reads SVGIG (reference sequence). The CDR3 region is CAWSSLEKFTDTQYF. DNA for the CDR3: TGTGCCTGGAGTTCCCTCGAAAAATTCACAGATACGCAGTATTTT. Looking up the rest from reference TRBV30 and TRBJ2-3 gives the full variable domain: SQTIHQWPATLVQPVGSPLSLECTVEGTSNPNLYWYRQAAGRGLQLLFYSVGIGQISSEVPQNLSASRPQDRQFILSSKKLLLSDSGFYLCAWSSLEKFTDTQYFGPGTRLTVL.

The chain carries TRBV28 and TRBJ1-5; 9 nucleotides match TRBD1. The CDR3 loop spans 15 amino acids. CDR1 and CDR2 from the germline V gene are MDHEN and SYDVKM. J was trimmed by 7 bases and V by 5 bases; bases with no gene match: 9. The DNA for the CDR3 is TGTGCCAGCAGTAGGGGGGACAGGGTAGGGCAGCCCCAGCATTTT. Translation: CASSRGDRVGQPQHF.

The CDR3 spells CAIGGGPTVADTQYF. The DNA of the CDR3 is TGTGCCATCGGTGGCGGGCCTACTGTTGCAGATACGCAGTATTTT. The rearrangement uses TRBV10-3 and TRBJ2-3; a possible D gene is TRBD2 (5 bases). The CDR3 covers 15 residues. Germline values: CDR1 ENHRY, CDR2 SYGVKD. V lost 8 bases and J lost 4, with 19 bases in between.

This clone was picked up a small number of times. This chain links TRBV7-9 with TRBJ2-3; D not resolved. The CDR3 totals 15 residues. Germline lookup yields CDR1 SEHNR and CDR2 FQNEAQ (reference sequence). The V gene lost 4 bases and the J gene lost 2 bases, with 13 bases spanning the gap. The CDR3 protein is CASSSRLEVTDTQYF. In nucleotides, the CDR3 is TGTGCCAGCAGCTCCCGTCTAGAGGTCACAGATACGCAGTATTTT.

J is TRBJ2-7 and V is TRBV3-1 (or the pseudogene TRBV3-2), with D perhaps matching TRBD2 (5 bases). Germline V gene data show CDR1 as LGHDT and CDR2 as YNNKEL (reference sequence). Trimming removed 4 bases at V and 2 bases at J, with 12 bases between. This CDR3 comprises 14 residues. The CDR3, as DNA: TGTGCCAGCAGCCCCCACGGGGTTACCTACGAGCAGTACTTC. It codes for CASSPHGVTYEQYF.

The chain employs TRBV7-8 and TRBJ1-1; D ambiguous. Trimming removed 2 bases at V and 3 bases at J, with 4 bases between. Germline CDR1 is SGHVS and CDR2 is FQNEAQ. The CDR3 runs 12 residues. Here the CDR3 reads CASSLSYTEAFF. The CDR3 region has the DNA TGTGCCAGCAGCTTAAGTTACACTGAAGCTTTCTTT.

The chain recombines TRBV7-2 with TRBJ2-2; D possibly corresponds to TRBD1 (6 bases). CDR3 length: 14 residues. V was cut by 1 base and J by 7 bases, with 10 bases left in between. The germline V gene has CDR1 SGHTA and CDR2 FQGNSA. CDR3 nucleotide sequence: TGTGCCAGCAGCTTAGTTGGGGGCGTCGGGGAGCTGTTTTTT. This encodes CASSLVGGVGELFF.

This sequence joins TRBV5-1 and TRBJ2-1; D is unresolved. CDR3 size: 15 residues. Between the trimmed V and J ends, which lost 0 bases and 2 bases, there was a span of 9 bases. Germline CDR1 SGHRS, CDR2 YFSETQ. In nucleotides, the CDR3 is TGCGCCAGCAGCTTGGAAGGATCTGCCTACAATGAGCAGTTCTTC. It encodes CASSLEGSAYNEQFF.